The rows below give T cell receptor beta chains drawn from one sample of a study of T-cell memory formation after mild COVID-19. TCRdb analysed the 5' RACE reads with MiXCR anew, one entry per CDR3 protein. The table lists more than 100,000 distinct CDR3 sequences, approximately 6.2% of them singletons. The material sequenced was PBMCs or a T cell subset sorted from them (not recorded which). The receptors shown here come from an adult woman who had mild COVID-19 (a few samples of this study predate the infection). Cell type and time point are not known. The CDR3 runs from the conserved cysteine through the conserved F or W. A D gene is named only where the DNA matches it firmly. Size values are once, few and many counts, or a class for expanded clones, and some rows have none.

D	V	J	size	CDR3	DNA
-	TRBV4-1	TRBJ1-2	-	CASSINADRNYGYTF	TGCGCCAGCAGTATAAACGCCGACAGGAACTATGGCTACACCTTC
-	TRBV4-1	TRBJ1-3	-	CASSQGRGFLSGNTIYF	TGCGCCAGCAGCCAAGGGAGGGGTTTTCTGTCTGGAAACACCATATATTTT
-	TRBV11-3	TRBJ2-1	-	CASSLAGQVSYNEQFF	TGTGCCAGCAGCTTAGCTGGCCAGGTTTCCTACAATGAGCAGTTCTTC
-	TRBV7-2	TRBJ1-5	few	CASRPDWGSNQPQHF	TGTGCCAGCAGACCAGACTGGGGTAGCAATCAGCCCCAGCATTTT
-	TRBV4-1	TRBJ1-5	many	CASSQGMLGQPQHF	TGCGCCAGCAGCCAGGGAATGCTCGGTCAGCCCCAGCATTTT
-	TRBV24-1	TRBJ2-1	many	CATSDSGRGQFF	TGTGCCACCAGTGATTCCGGCCGGGGGCAGTTCTTC
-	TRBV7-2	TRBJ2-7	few	CASSRGGAPTNSYEQYF	TGTGCCAGCAGCCGAGGGGGGGCCCCGACTAACTCCTACGAGCAGTACTTC
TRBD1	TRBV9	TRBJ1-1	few	CASSGGDRVNTEAFF	TGTGCCAGCAGCGGGGGGGACAGGGTTAACACTGAAGCTTTCTTT
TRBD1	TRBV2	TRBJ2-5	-	CASSVDREPETQYF	TGTGCCAGCAGCGTAGACAGGGAGCCCGAGACCCAGTACTTC
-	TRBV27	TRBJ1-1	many	CASREQGLTEAFF	TGTGCCAGCAGGGAACAGGGTCTCACTGAAGCTTTCTTT
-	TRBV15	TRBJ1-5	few	CATSRDQGSWHALNSNQPQHF	TGTGCCACCAGCAGAGATCAGGGTTCATGGCATGCCCTAAACAGCAATCAGCCCCAGCATTTT
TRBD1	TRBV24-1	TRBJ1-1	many	CATSDSDRGQTEAFF	TGTGCCACCAGTGATTCAGACAGGGGGCAAACTGAAGCTTTCTTT
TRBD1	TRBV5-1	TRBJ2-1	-	CASSNGQEYNEQFF	TGCGCCAGCAGCAACGGACAGGAGTACAATGAGCAGTTCTTC
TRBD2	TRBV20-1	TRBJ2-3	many	CSARAPSGNTQYF	TGCAGTGCTAGAGCCCCTAGCGGGAATACGCAGTATTTT
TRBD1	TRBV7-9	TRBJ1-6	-	CASSQRTGGNSPLHF	TGTGCCAGCAGCCAACGGACAGGGGGAAATTCACCCCTCCACTTT